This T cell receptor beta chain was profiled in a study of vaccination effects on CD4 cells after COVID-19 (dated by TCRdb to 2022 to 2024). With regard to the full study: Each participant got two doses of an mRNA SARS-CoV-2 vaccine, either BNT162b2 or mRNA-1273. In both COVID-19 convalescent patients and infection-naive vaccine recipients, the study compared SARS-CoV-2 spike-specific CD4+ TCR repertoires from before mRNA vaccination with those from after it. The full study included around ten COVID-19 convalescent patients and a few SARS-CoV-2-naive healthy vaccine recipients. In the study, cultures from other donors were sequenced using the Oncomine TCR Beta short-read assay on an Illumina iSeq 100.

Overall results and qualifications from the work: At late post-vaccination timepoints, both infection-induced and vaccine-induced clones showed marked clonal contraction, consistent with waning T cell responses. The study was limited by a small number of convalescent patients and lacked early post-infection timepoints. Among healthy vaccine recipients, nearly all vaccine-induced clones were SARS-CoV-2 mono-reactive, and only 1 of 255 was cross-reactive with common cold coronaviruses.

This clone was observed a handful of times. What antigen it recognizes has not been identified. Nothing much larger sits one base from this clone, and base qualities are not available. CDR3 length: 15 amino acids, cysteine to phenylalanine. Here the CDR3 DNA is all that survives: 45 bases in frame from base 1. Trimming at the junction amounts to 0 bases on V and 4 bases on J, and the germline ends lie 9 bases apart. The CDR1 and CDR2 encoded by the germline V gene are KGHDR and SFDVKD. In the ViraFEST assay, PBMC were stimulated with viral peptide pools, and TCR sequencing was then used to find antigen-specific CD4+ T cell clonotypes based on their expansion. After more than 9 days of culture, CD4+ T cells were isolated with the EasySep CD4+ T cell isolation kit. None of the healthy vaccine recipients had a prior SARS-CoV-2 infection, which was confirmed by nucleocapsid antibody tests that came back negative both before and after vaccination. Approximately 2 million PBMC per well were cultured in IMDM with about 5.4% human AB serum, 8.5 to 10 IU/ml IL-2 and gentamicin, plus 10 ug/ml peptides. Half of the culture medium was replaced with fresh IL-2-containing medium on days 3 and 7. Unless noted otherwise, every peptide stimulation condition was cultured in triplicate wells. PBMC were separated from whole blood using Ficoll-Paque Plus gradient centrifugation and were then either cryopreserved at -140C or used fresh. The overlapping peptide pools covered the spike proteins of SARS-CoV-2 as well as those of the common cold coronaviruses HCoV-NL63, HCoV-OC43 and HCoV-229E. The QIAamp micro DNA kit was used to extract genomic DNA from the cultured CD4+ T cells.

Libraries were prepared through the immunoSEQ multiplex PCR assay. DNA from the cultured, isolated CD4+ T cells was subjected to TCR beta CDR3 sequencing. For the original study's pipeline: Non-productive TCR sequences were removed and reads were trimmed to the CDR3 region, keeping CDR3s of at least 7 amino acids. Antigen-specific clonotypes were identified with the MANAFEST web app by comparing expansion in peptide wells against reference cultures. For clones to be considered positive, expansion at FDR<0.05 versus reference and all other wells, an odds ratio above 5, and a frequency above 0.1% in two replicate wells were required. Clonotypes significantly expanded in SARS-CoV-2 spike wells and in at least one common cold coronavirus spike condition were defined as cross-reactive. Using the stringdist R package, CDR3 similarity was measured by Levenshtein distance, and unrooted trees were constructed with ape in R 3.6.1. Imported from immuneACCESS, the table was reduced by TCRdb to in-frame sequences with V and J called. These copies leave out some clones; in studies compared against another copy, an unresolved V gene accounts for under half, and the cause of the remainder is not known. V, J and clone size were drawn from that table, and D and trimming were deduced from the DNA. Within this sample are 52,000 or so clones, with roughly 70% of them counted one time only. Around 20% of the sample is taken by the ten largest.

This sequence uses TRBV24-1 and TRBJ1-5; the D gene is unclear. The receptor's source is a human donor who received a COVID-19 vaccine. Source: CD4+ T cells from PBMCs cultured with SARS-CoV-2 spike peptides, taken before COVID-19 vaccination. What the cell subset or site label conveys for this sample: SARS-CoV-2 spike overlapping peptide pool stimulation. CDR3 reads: CATSDLTAENQPQHF. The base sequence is TGTGCCACCAGTGATTTGACAGCGGAGAATCAGCCCCAGCATTTT.